The sequence of this T cell receptor beta chain was determined in a study of blood T cell repertoires in COVID-19. In the study overall: T cells, B-cell-depleted T cells, or PBMCs supplied cDNA or gDNA.

In the study's own analysis: Reference gene primer amplification gave nucleated cell count estimates. Some clones are missing from TCRdb's copy, which holds only in-frame ones; the method was immunoSEQ multiplex PCR. V and J calls plus clone size are reproduced from that table; the DNA served to infer D and trimming. The sample contains 200,000 to 250,000 clones, 88% of which appear only once. The germline gives CDR1 WSHSY, CDR2 SAAADI. The CDR3 totals 17 residues. Trimming cost V 3 bases and J 9 bases; bases outside gene matches: 16. Sequenced sample: peripheral blood. The TCR sequence derives from a man younger than 35 with active or convalescent COVID-19. The chain combines TRBV10-2 with TRBJ2-7; 11 positions match TRBD2. This chain's CDR3 is CASSDTGTSGVVGGQYF. CDR3 coding DNA: TGCGCCAGCAGTGACACCGGGACTAGCGGCGTGGTAGGTGGGCAGTACTTC.